These 25 T cell receptor beta chains were all obtained from the same sample, sequenced in a study of T cells after yellow fever vaccination. TCRdb ran MiXCR on the 5' RACE reads and lists one entry per CDR3 protein. The sample comprises roughly 310,000 distinct CDR3 sequences, approximately 3.9% of which are singletons, and roughly a quarter rests with the top ten. This material consisted of PBMCs, taken on the day of the yellow fever booster vaccination. The receptors were gathered from a man younger than 30 who received the YFV17D yellow fever vaccine.

The rearrangement links TRBV11-2 to TRBJ2-5; 14 bases fit TRBD2. The V gene end was trimmed by 3 bases and the J gene end by 1 base; junction bases not matched to a gene: 7. The CDR3 consists of 18 residues. Germline CDR1 SGHAT, CDR2 FQNNGV. As DNA, the CDR3 is TGTGCCAGCAGCTTCGGGACCGGGACTAGCGGGGGCCAAGAGACCCAGTACTTC. Amino acid sequence: CASSFGTGTSGGQETQYF.

In its sample, this clonotype was seen a few times. The CDR3 region has the DNA TGTGCCAGTACCACCGGGGGCAGAAACTATGGCTACACCTTC. This sequence encodes CASTTGGRNYGYTF. The chain couples TRBV6-1 to TRBJ1-2; D might be TRBD1 (6 bases). Germline CDR1 and CDR2: MNHNS and SASEGT. The CDR3 sequence is 14 residues long. V was shortened by 9 bases and J by 2 bases, with 16 bases between the two germline ends.

This clonotype was seen at least ten times. This sequence joins TRBV6-1 and TRBJ2-7; 11 bases are a match to TRBD1. Germline CDR1 MNHNS, CDR2 SASEGT. The CDR3 spans 13 residues. The junction had 4 bases not matched to a gene; V was cut back by 5 bases and J by 7 bases. DNA of the CDR3: TGTGCCAGCAGTCGCCGGGACAGGGGGGAGCAGTACGTC. Translation: CASSRRDRGEQYV.

The rearrangement links TRBV7-2 to TRBJ2-3; D remains ambiguous. The CDR3 runs to 13 residues. Deletions cut 1 base from V and 7 bases from J, with 9 bases between. CDR1 and CDR2 from the germline V gene are SGHTA and FQGNSA. The CDR3 here is CASSLETGNTQYF. Here the CDR3 DNA reads TGTGCCAGCAGCTTAGAGACTGGCAATACGCAGTATTTT.

This clonotype occurred a few times. The chain is built from TRBV12-3 or TRBV12-4 and TRBJ1-4; D is possibly TRBD1 (5 bases). CDR3 size: 14 residues. The V end was cut by 6 bases, the J end by 3 bases, with 11 bases between. CDR3 residues: CASRNRDSNEKLFF. CDR3 DNA: TGTGCCAGCAGGAACCGGGACTCTAATGAAAAACTGTTTTTT.

This clonotype was seen ten or more times. This rearrangement joins TRBV11-1 to TRBJ2-4, with TRBD1 matching 7 bases. The CDR3 has 17 residues. V lost 5 bases to trimming and J lost 0 bases; unmatched junction nucleotides: 10. Germline lookup yields CDR1 SGHAT and CDR2 FQDESV (reference sequence). CDR3 coding DNA: TGTGCCAGCAGCCCGAGGACAGGCCGAGGAGCCAAAAACATTCAGTACTTC. Translated: CASSPRTGRGAKNIQYF.

At least ten counts were recorded for this clonotype. The chain links TRBV6-4 to TRBJ2-3; perhaps TRBD2 as D (6 bases). This CDR3 contains 14 residues. The germline V gene encodes CDR1 MRHNA and CDR2 SNTAGT. The ends were cut back, 2 bases at V and 1 base at J, with 7 bases in the middle. CDR3 DNA: TGTGCCAGCAGTGACGGGGAGGGCACAGATACGCAGTATTTT. It encodes CASSDGEGTDTQYF.

This chain uses TRBV7-8 with TRBJ1-1; D may be TRBD1 (5 bases). CDR3 length: 15 residues. Per germline, CDR1 SGHVS and CDR2 FQNEAQ. Deletions cut 0 bases from V and 11 bases from J, with 19 bases between. CDR3 sequence: CASSLALATEGSAFF. CDR3 coding DNA: TGTGCCAGCAGCTTAGCCCTGGCTACGGAGGGGAGTGCTTTCTTT. Filled out from reference TRBV7-8 and TRBJ1-1, the complete variable domain reads GAGVSQSPRYKVAKRGQDVALRCDPISGHVSLFWYQQALGQGPEFLTYFQNEAQLDKSGLPSDRFFAERPEGSVSTLKIQRTQQEDSAVYLCASSLALATEGSAFFGQGTRLTVV.

This clonotype came up a few times. CDR3 sequence: CSVLTSESYEQYV. The CDR3 DNA reads as TGCAGTGTCCTGACTAGCGAGTCCTACGAGCAGTACGTC. The genes are TRBV20-1 and TRBJ2-7; 8 bases agree with TRBD2. The V gene's germline CDR1 is DFQATT and CDR2 SNEGSKA (reference sequence). V trimming: 7 bases; J trimming: 1 base; junction bases outside the gene matches: 6. This CDR3 spans 13 amino acids.

This chain links TRBV12-3 or TRBV12-4 with TRBJ2-1; 7 positions match TRBD1. V trimming: 7 bases; J trimming: 7 bases; junction bases outside the gene matches: 13. This CDR3 spans 15 amino acids. The CDR3 nucleotides read TGTGCCAGCACCAGGACAGGCTCGTCCAGGAATGAGCAGTTCTTC. Its protein product is CASTRTGSSRNEQFF.

Many counts were recorded for this clonotype. J is TRBJ2-1 and V is TRBV4-1; D possibly corresponds to TRBD2 (7 bases). CDR3 length equals 15 residues. The germline CDR1 and CDR2 sequences are MGHRA and YSYEKL. Trimming removed 0 bases from V and 7 bases from J, with 13 bases in between. The CDR3 DNA is TGCGCCAGCAGCCAAGACGCGGGGGCTGGGAATGAGCAGTTCTTC. This encodes CASSQDAGAGNEQFF.

V usage is TRBV4-1 and J usage is TRBJ1-1; a weak D match, TRBD1 (5 bases). This CDR3 has 15 amino acids. CDR1 MGHRA and CDR2 YSYEKL come from the germline V gene. The germline V and J ends were trimmed by 0 bases and 4 bases, with 12 bases remaining between them. The CDR3 loop reads CASSQDPAGTTEAFF. The CDR3 DNA is TGCGCCAGCAGCCAAGATCCGGCAGGGACCACTGAAGCTTTCTTT.

In its sample, this clonotype was seen many times. This chain joins TRBV7-2 and TRBJ2-5; 10 positions match TRBD2. With V trimmed by 1 base and J by 2 bases, 7 bases remained unmatched. The CDR3 length is 17 residues. Germline V gene lookup returns CDR1 SGHTA and CDR2 FQGNSA. The CDR3 DNA is TGTGCCAGCAGCTTAGTAGTTAGCGGGGGGCGACAAGAGACCCAGTACTTC. Its translation: CASSLVVSGGRQETQYF.

This clonotype has just a few counts. The chain combines TRBV19 with TRBJ1-5, with TRBD1 as a possible D gene (5 bases). This CDR3 contains 14 residues. Trimming left V 5 bases short and J 2 bases short, with 10 bases between. Germline V gene sequence: CDR1 LNHDA, CDR2 SQIVND (reference sequence). The CDR3 spells CASSGSRGNQPQHF. CDR3 DNA sequence: TGTGCCAGTAGTGGATCCAGGGGCAATCAGCCCCAGCATTTT. The whole variable domain, filled in from reference TRBV19 and TRBJ1-5, reads DGGITQSPKYLFRKEGQNVTLSCEQNLNHDAMYWYRQDPGQGLRLIYYSQIVNDFQKGDIAEGYSVSREKKESFPLTVTSAQKNPTAFYLCASSGSRGNQPQHFGDGTRLSIL.

This clonotype was seen a handful of times. The rearrangement uses TRBV12-3 or TRBV12-4 and TRBJ2-3; D remains unclear. CDR3 length: 14 residues. Trimming pared 7 bases from V and 4 bases from J, leaving 15 bases between. CDR3 amino acids: CASTIFDSSDTQYF. CDR3 DNA sequence: TGTGCCAGCACCATCTTTGACTCATCAGATACGCAGTATTTT.

This clonotype occurred a few times. V gene TRBV18 combines with J gene TRBJ1-5; perhaps TRBD1 as D (6 bases). V shed 4 bases and J shed 2 bases, with 12 bases lying between them. Germline values: CDR1 KGHSH, CDR2 LQKENI. This CDR3 is built from 15 residues. This chain's CDR3 is CASSQVQGGNQPQHF. DNA for the CDR3: TGTGCCAGCTCACAAGTACAGGGCGGCAATCAGCCCCAGCATTTT.

This clonotype was found many times. The gene calls are TRBV2 and TRBJ2-1; D unresolved. The length of the CDR3 is 13 residues. V dropped 6 bases and J dropped 1 base, with 7 bases sitting between them. The V gene's germline CDR1 is SNHLY and CDR2 FYNNEI. Here the CDR3 DNA reads TGTGCCAGCAGGTCCGGGTCCTACAATGAGCAGTTCTTC. Encoded protein: CASRSGSYNEQFF.

This clonotype occurred many times. The chain carries TRBV20-1 and TRBJ2-1, with D possibly called TRBD1 or TRBD2 (5 bases each). V was clipped by 6 bases and J by 4 bases, with 7 bases between them. This CDR3 comprises 11 residues. In germline, CDR1 is DFQATT, CDR2 SNEGSKA (reference sequence). CDR3 coding DNA: TGCAGTGCCGAGGGGTACAATGAGCAGTTCTTC. Amino acid sequence: CSAEGYNEQFF.

This clonotype was seen at least ten times. This chain's CDR3 is CASSSGADSPLHF. In DNA, the CDR3 is TGTGCCAGCAGTAGCGGGGCTGATTCACCCCTCCACTTT. The genes are TRBV28 and TRBJ1-6; D is possibly TRBD1 (5 bases). Germline V gene sequence: CDR1 MDHEN, CDR2 SYDVKM. Trimming stripped 5 bases from V and 8 bases from J, with 10 bases between. The length of the CDR3 is 13 residues.

This clonotype has just a few counts. The DNA for the CDR3 is TGCGCCAGCAGATCCCGGGGGGGCCCCAGCTCCTACGAGCAGTACGTC. It codes for CASRSRGGPSSYEQYV. The rearrangement links TRBV5-1 to TRBJ2-7; 8 bases fit TRBD2. The CDR3 has 16 residues. Trimming at V came to 5 bases and at J to 0 bases, leaving 10 bases not matched to a gene. CDR1 SGHRS and CDR2 YFSETQ come from the germline V gene.

The CDR3 DNA reads TGTGCCAGCAGTCTCAGGACTACCCTCACAGATACGCAGTATTTT. It codes for CASSLRTTLTDTQYF. The chain employs TRBV5-4 and TRBJ2-3; tentative D call: TRBD2 (6 bases). CDR3 size: 15 residues. The V gene's germline CDR1 is SGHNT and CDR2 YYREEE (reference sequence). Trimming removed 5 bases at V and 2 bases at J, with 15 bases between.

This clonotype turned up a few times. This chain uses TRBV10-3 with TRBJ2-7; possibly TRBD1 or TRBD2 for D (5 bases each). The CDR3 is 13 amino acids. Trimming left V 8 bases short and J 6 bases short, with 17 bases between. Looked up from germline, CDR1 is ENHRY and CDR2 is SYGVKD. CDR3 nucleotide sequence: TGTGCCATCTCCCCTGGGGGAGAAAGCGAGCAGTACGTC. It yields the protein CAISPGGESEQYV.

The table lists this clonotype with many counts. This chain links TRBV6-1 with TRBJ2-5, with D hard to call. V lost 2 bases and J lost 4, with 8 bases in between. The CDR3 covers 13 residues. Germline V gene lookup returns CDR1 MNHNS and CDR2 SASEGT. The CDR3 region is CASSELELETQYF. CDR3 DNA: TGTGCCAGCAGTGAACTAGAGCTAGAGACCCAGTACTTC.

This clonotype was found many times. The rearrangement links TRBV4-2 to TRBJ1-5, with D possibly TRBD1 on 5 matching bases. Per the germline V gene, CDR1 is LGHNA and CDR2 is YNFKEQ. Deletions cut 4 bases from V and 5 bases from J, with 12 bases between. The length of the CDR3 is 14 residues. The CDR3 DNA reads as TGTGCCAGCAGCCGAGAGAGGGGCGATCAGCCCCAGCATTTT. Translation gives CASSRERGDQPQHF.

This clonotype has at least ten counts. The chain is built from TRBV4-3 and TRBJ2-5; 9 bases agree with TRBD2. CDR1 and CDR2 from the germline V gene are LGHNA and YSLEER. J was trimmed by 4 bases and V by 3 bases; bases with no gene match: 12. The CDR3 has 17 amino acids. In DNA, the CDR3 is TGCGCCAGCAGCCACCTCAACGAAGCGGGGGGAGTAGAGACCCAGTACTTC. It translates to CASSHLNEAGGVETQYF.